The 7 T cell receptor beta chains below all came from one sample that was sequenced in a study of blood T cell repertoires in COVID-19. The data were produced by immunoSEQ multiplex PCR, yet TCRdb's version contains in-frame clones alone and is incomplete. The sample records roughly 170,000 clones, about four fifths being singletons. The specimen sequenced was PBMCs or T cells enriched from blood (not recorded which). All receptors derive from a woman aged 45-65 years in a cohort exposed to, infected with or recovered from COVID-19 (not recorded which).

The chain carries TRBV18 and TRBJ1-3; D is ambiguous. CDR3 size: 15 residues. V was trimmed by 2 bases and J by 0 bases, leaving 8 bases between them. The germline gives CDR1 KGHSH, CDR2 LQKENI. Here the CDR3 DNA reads TGTGCCAGCTCACCAGTAACAGTCTCTGGAAACACCATATATTTT. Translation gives CASSPVTVSGNTIYF.

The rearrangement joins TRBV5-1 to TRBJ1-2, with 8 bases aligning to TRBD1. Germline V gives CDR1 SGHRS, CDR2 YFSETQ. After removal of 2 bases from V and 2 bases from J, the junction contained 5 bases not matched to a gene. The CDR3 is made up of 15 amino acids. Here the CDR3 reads CASSLGTGENYGYTF. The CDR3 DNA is TGCGCCAGCAGCTTAGGGACAGGAGAAAACTATGGCTACACCTTC.

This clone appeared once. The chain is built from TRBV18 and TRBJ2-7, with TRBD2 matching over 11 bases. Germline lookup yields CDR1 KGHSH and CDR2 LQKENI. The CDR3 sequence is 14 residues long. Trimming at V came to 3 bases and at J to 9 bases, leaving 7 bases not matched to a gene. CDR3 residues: CASSPGTSGEGQYF. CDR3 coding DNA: TGTGCCAGCTCACCCGGGACTAGCGGAGAGGGGCAGTACTTC.

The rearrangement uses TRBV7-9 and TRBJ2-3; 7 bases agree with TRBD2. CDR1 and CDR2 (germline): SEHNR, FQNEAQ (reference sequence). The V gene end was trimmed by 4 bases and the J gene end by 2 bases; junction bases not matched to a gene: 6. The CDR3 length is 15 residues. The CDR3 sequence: CASSYLAEATDTQYF. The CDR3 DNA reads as TGTGCCAGCAGCTACCTAGCGGAGGCCACAGATACGCAGTATTTT.

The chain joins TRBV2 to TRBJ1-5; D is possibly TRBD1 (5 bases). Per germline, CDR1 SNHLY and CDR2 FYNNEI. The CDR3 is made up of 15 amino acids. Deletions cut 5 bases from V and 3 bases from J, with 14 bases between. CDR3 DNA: TGTGCCAGCAGTCTACGTGGGGGGTACAATCAGCCCCAGCATTTT. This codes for CASSLRGGYNQPQHF.

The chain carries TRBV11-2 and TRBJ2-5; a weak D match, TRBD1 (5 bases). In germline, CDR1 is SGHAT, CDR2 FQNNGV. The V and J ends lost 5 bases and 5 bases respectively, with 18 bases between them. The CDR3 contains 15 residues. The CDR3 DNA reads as TGTGCCAGCAGCCCTGGCGCCCAGGGTACGGAGACCCAGTACTTC. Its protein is CASSPGAQGTETQYF.

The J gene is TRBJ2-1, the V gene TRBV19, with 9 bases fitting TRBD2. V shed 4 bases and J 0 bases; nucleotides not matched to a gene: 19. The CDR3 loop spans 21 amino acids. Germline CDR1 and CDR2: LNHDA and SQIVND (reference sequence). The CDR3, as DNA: TGTGCCAGTAGTACCCGTGGGGGCGGGGGGGCTTCGTCGAGCTCCTACAATGAGCAGTTCTTC. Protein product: CASSTRGGGGASSSSYNEQFF.